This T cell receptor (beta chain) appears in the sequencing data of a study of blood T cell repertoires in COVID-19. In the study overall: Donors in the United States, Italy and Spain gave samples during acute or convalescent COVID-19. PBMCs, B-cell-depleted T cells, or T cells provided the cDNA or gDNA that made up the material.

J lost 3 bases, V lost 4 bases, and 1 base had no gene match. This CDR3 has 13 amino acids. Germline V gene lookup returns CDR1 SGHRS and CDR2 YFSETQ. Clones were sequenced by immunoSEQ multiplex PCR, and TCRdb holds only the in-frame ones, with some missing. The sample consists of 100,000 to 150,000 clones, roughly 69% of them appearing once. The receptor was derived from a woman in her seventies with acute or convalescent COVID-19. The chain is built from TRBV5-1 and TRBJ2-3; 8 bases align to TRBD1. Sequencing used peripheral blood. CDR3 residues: CASSRDRTDTQYF. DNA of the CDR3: TGCGCCAGCAGCCGGGACAGGACAGATACGCAGTATTTT.